These T cell receptor beta chains were read from a single sample in a study of shared clonotypes between healthy human individuals. TCRdb's copy holds only in-frame clones and misses some; the assay was immunoSEQ multiplex PCR. The repertoire holds 2 million to 3 million clones, with approximately 93% as singletons. The sample was naive CD4+ T cells from PBMCs. The origin of the receptors is a man between 18 and 29 years old in good health. Some clones in this sample may be carry-over from other donors' samples. Both conserved end residues are part of each CDR3. D genes are given only for firm matches. Some rows mark clone size as missing; the rest say once, few, many or name a class of expanded clone.

>TRBJ1-2|TRBD1|TRBV28|.|13
CASSRDDRAGYTF
TGTGCCAGCAGTCGGGATGACAGGGCTGGCTACACCTTC
>TRBJ1-5|.|TRBV19|.|14
CASKEGIANQPQHF
TGTGCCAGTAAAGAGGGTATAGCCAATCAGCCCCAGCATTTT
>TRBJ1-1|.|TRBV28|.|12
CASSLEGHGAFF
TGTGCCAGCAGTTTAGAGGGGCATGGAGCTTTCTTT
>TRBJ2-1|TRBD2|TRBV30|.|16
CAWSGLGLAGGDEQFF
TGTGCCTGGAGCGGACTGGGACTAGCGGGAGGGGATGAGCAGTTCTTC
>TRBJ1-1|TRBD1|TRBV5-4|.|15
CASSSRQGLNTEAFF
TGTGCCAGCAGCTCAAGACAGGGATTGAACACTGAAGCTTTCTTT
>TRBJ1-1|.|TRBV6-4|.|15
CASSETTGPNTEAFF
TGTGCCAGCAGTGAAACCACAGGGCCGAACACTGAAGCTTTCTTT
>TRBJ1-2|TRBD1|TRBV9|.|15
CASSVAAAGGDGYTF
TGTGCCAGCAGCGTAGCTGCGGCAGGGGGCGATGGCTACACCTTC
>TRBJ2-2|.|TRBV6-5|.|14
CASSPFYSAGELFF
TGTGCCAGCAGCCCTTTTTACTCAGCCGGGGAGCTGTTTTTT
>TRBJ2-3|.|TRBV5-1|.|16
CASSFGGIRRGDTQYF
TGCGCCAGCAGCTTCGGGGGTATTCGGCGGGGAGATACGCAGTATTTT
>TRBJ2-7|TRBD1|TRBV7-3|.|13
CASSLKGAGEQYF
TGTGCCAGCAGCTTAAAGGGGGCGGGCGAGCAGTACTTC
>TRBJ1-2|.|TRBV2|.|14
CASSENRRADGYTF
TGTGCCAGCAGTGAGAACAGGAGGGCGGATGGCTACACCTTC
>TRBJ2-1|TRBD2|TRBV11-2|.|16
CASSSEGLAAYNEQFF
TGTGCCAGCAGCTCCGAGGGACTAGCGGCCTACAATGAGCAGTTCTTC
>TRBJ2-1|TRBD2|TRBV7-3|.|16
CASSSLAGSSYNEQFF
TGTGCCAGCAGCTCCTTAGCGGGTAGCTCCTACAATGAGCAGTTCTTC
>TRBJ2-7|TRBD2|TRBV7-3|.|14
CASSPQAGSYEQYF
TGTGCCAGCAGCCCCCAAGCGGGAAGCTACGAGCAGTACTTC
>TRBJ2-2|TRBD1|TRBV28|.|15
CASRRGQYSTGELFF
TGTGCCAGCAGGAGGGGACAGTATAGCACCGGGGAGCTGTTTTTT
>TRBJ1-1|TRBD1|TRBV9|.|15
CASSVEPDRPTEAFF
TGTGCCAGCAGCGTAGAACCGGACAGGCCCACTGAAGCTTTCTTT
>TRBJ1-2|.|TRBV30|.|12
CAWSNPRPGYTF
TGTGCCTGGAGTAACCCCCGTCCCGGCTACACCTTC
>TRBJ2-7|.|TRBV5-4|.|13
CASSPLGDYEQYF
TGTGCCAGCAGCCCTTTAGGGGACTACGAGCAGTACTTC
>TRBJ2-7|TRBD1|TRBV11-2|few|15
CASSFDRGPSYEQYF
TGTGCCAGCAGCTTCGACAGGGGGCCTTCCTACGAGCAGTACTTC
>TRBJ1-5|.|TRBV28|once|15
CASRRRGGSNQPQHF
TGTGCCAGCAGGCGCCGGGGTGGGAGCAATCAGCCCCAGCATTTT
>TRBJ2-2|TRBD2|TRBV7-7|.|17
CASRIATSGGNTGELFF
TGTGCCAGCAGAATAGCGACTAGCGGAGGGAACACCGGGGAGCTGTTTTTT
>TRBJ1-2|.|TRBV5-1|.|13
CASSRTADYGYTF
TGCGCCAGCAGCCGGACAGCCGACTATGGCTACACCTTC
>TRBJ2-3|TRBD1|TRBV7-3|.|18
CASSLTGSMGYGTDTQYF
TGTGCCAGCAGCTTGACAGGGTCTATGGGGTATGGGACAGATACGCAGTATTTT
>TRBJ2-2|.|TRBV15|.|15
CATSREDRITGELFF
TGTGCCACCAGCAGAGAAGACAGAATCACCGGGGAGCTGTTTTTT
>TRBJ2-1|.|TRBV6-1|once|15
CASSDEGGPYNEQFF
TGTGCCAGCAGTGATGAGGGGGGCCCCTACAATGAGCAGTTCTTC
>TRBJ2-7|TRBD2|TRBV28|.|16
CASTRGGGSSSYEQYF
TGTGCCAGCACCCGGGGGGGCGGGTCTAGCTCCTACGAGCAGTACTTC
>TRBJ2-7|.|TRBV6-5|once|12
CASSHPSGEQYF
TGTGCCAGCAGTCACCCCTCGGGGGAGCAGTACTTC
>TRBJ1-1|.|TRBV4-1|.|16
CASSQERRQVNTEAFF
TGCGCCAGCAGCCAAGAACGGCGACAAGTGAACACTGAAGCTTTCTTT
>TRBJ2-2|TRBD2|TRBV7-9|.|16
CASSGTSGVNTGELFF
TGTGCCTCAAGCGGGACTAGCGGGGTGAACACCGGGGAGCTGTTTTTT
>TRBJ2-5|.|TRBV5-1|.|12
CASSLAYETQYF
TGCGCCAGCAGCTTGGCCTACGAGACCCAGTACTTC
>TRBJ2-1|.|TRBV19|.|13
CASSNGPDNEQFF
TGTGCCAGTAGCAACGGGCCTGACAATGAGCAGTTCTTC
>TRBJ2-2|.|TRBV5-1|once|13
CASSPWDGGELFF
TGCGCCAGCAGCCCATGGGACGGTGGGGAGCTGTTTTTT
>TRBJ1-2|.|TRBV19|.|13
CASSWSANYGYTF
TGTGCCAGTAGTTGGTCAGCTAACTATGGCTACACCTTC
>TRBJ1-3|.|TRBV5-6|once|16
CASSFGWGKGGNTIYF
TGTGCCAGCAGCTTTGGATGGGGCAAAGGTGGAAACACCATATATTTT
>TRBJ2-7|.|TRBV11-2|once|15
CASSLARGGSGEQYF
TGTGCCAGCAGCTTAGCCCGGGGTGGGAGTGGGGAGCAGTACTTC
>TRBJ1-2|.|TRBV27|.|13
CASSYGPHYGYTF
TGTGCCAGCAGTTACGGGCCCCACTATGGCTACACCTTC
>TRBJ1-2|TRBD1|TRBV10-3|.|14
CAINAPGQGYGYTF
TGTGCCATCAACGCCCCGGGACAGGGTTATGGCTACACCTTC
>TRBJ2-1|.|TRBV7-8|.|16
CASSFSRDIVANEQFF
TGTGCCAGCAGCTTCAGCCGGGACATCGTCGCCAATGAGCAGTTCTTC
>TRBJ2-3|.|TRBV30|.|16
CAWSVSGPPSTDTQYF
TGTGCCTGGAGTGTTTCGGGACCCCCTAGCACAGATACGCAGTATTTT
>TRBJ2-7|TRBD1|TRBV15|.|15
CATSRRQGAAYEQYF
TGTGCCACCAGCAGAAGACAGGGGGCGGCCTACGAGCAGTACTTC
>TRBJ1-1|.|TRBV2|.|14
CASTQDREGTEAFF
TGTGCCAGCACCCAGGACAGAGAGGGAACTGAAGCTTTCTTT
>TRBJ2-7|.|TRBV21-1|.|16
CARLQGVGQGSYEQYF
.
>TRBJ2-1|.|TRBV18|.|12
CASSPLRPGAFF
TGTGCCAGCTCACCACTTCGGCCAGGTGCGTTCTTC
>TRBJ2-2|TRBD1|TRBV2|.|17
CASKWNEGASGTGELFF
TGTGCCAGCAAGTGGAATGAGGGGGCCTCGGGCACCGGGGAGCTGTTTTTT
>TRBJ1-1|.|TRBV27|.|15
CASSLGRARNTEAFF
TGTGCCAGCAGTTTAGGCAGGGCGAGGAACACTGAAGCTTTCTTT
>TRBJ2-1|TRBD2|TRBV5-4|.|16
CASSLFTSALVNEQFF
TGTGCCAGCAGCTTGTTTACTAGCGCCCTCGTCAATGAGCAGTTCTTC
>TRBJ2-7|.|TRBV5-6|.|14
CASSLAGVSYEQYF
TGTGCCAGCAGCTTGGCGGGGGTTTCCTACGAGCAGTACTTC
>TRBJ2-2|TRBD1|TRBV4-2|.|16
CASSQAGTGGTGELFF
TGTGCCAGCAGCCAAGCCGGGACAGGGGGAACCGGGGAGCTGTTTTTT
>TRBJ1-4|.|TRBV9|.|13
CASSVVPGEKLFF
TGTGCCAGCAGCGTAGTTCCAGGGGAAAAACTGTTTTTT
>TRBJ1-5|.|TRBV9|once|12
CASSPRVAFQHF
TGTGCCAGCAGCCCCCGTGTCGCCTTCCAGCATTTT